This TCR beta chain was profiled in a study of blood T cell repertoires in COVID-19. About the study: There were acute and convalescent COVID-19 samples, and they came from the United States, Italy and Spain.

Per the original data handling: It was from reference gene primer amplification that nucleated cell counts were estimated. Assay: immunoSEQ multiplex PCR; the TCRdb copy retains only in-frame clones and omits some. The DNA was the basis for D and trimming; V, J and clone size are from that table. The sample consists of approximately 94,000 clones, roughly 82% of them appearing once. Trimming pared 2 bases from V and 0 bases from J, leaving 8 bases between. Germline assignment: CDR1 SNHLY and CDR2 FYNNEI. The CDR3 loop spans 15 amino acids. The chain recombines TRBV2 with TRBJ2-4, with no clear D. This sequence originates from a man aged 55 to 70 with acute or convalescent COVID-19. The sequenced sample was peripheral blood. The CDR3 DNA sequence: TGTGCCAGCAGTGAACAGGCCGTAGCCAAAAACATTCAGTACTTC. This sequence encodes CASSEQAVAKNIQYF.